This T cell receptor (beta chain) originates from a study of cytomegalovirus exposure and HLA in healthy donors. General observations from the study: According to a later analysis, most TCR beta chains associated with CMV appeared HLA-restricted. High specificity and sensitivity for cytomegalovirus status were reported for the classifier.

Primers for the PCR totalled 60 Vbeta and 13 Jbeta. Data came from immunoSEQ multiplex PCR; TCRdb stores just in-frame clones and leaves some out. The sample has about 98,000 clones, roughly 70% seen once. The CDR3 totals 13 residues. The germline CDR1 and CDR2 sequences are SGHRS and YFSETQ. The V segment lost 0 bases and the J segment 12 bases; nucleotides outside the gene matches: 3. With respect to this clone: Its cognate antigen is unknown.

Though nominally healthy at sampling, donors likely had unrecorded immune exposures. This chain connects TRBV5-1 to TRBJ2-1; TRBD2 agrees at 10 bases. The TCR comes from a man between 50 and 59 years old in good health and CMV-seronegative. The sequenced sample consisted of PBMCs. In DNA, the CDR3 is TGCGCCAGCAGCTTGGTAGCGGGAGGCCTGCAGTTCTTC. Translation gives CASSLVAGGLQFF.